In its sample, the clone carrying this T cell receptor beta chain was seen a few times. The PCR was carried out with 60 Vbeta primers and 13 Jbeta primers. Measured with immunoSEQ multiplex PCR; TCRdb has only the in-frame clones, and not every one. The repertoire holds under 150,000 clones, with roughly 78% as singletons. The data stem from a study of cytomegalovirus exposure and HLA in healthy donors. Germline V gives CDR1 MNHEY, CDR2 SMNVEV (reference sequence). The length of the CDR3 is 15 residues. V lost 6 bases and J lost 4; bases outside the gene matches: 7. The sample taken for sequencing was PBMCs. This TCR came from a man in his thirties or forties in good health and CMV-seronegative. This sequence joins TRBV27 and TRBJ2-2; TRBD1 aligns across 8 bases. In nucleotides, the CDR3 is TGTGCCAGCAGACCCAGGGGGCGGGTCACCGGGGAGCTGTTTTTT. Translation gives CASRPRGRVTGELFF.